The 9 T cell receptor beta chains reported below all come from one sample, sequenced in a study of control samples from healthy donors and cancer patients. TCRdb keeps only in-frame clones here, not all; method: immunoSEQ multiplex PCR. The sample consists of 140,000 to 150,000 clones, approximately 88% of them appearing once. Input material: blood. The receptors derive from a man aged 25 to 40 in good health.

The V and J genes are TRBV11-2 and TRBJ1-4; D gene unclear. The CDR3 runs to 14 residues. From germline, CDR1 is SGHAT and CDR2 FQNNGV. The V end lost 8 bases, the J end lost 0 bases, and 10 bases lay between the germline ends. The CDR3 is CASGQSATNEKLFF. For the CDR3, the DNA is TGTGCCAGCGGTCAGAGTGCAACTAATGAAAAACTGTTTTTT.

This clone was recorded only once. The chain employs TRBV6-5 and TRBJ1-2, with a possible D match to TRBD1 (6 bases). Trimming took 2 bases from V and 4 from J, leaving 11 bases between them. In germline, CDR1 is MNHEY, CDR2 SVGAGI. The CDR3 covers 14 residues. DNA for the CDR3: TGTGCCAGCAGTTACGGGGGGCGCGTCTATGGCTACACCTTC. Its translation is CASSYGGRVYGYTF.

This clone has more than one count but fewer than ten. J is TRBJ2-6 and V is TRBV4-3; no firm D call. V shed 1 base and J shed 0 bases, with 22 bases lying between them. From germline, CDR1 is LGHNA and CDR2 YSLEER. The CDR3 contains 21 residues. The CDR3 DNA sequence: TGCGCCAGCAGCCAAGTTTTTTGGCACTCACCTTCAAGCTCTGGGGCCAACGTCCTGACTTTC. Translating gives CASSQVFWHSPSSSGANVLTF.

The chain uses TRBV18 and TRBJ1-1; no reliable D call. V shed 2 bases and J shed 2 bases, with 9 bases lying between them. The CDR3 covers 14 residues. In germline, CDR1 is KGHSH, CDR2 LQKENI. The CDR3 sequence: CASSPNYGNTEAFF. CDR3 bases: TGTGCCAGCTCACCAAATTACGGTAACACTGAAGCTTTCTTT.

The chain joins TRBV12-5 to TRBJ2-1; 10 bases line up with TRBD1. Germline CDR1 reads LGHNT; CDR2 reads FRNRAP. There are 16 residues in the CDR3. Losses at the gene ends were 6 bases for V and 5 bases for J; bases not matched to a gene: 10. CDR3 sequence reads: CASGPSPGQGNNEQFF. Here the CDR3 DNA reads TGTGCTAGTGGCCCCAGTCCGGGACAGGGGAACAATGAGCAGTTCTTC.

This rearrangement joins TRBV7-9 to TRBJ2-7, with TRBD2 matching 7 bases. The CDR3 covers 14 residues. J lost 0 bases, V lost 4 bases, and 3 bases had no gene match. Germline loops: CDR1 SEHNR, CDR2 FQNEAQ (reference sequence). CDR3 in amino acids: CASSSRTSSYEQYF. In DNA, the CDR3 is TGTGCCAGCAGCTCCAGGACTAGCTCCTACGAGCAGTACTTC.

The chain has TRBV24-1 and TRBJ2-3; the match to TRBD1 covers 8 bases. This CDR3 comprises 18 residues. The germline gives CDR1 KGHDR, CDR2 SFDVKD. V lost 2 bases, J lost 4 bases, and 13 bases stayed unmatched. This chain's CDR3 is CATSDSRGQGHASDTQYF. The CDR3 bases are TGTGCCACCAGTGATTCCCGCGGACAGGGTCATGCGTCAGATACGCAGTATTTT.

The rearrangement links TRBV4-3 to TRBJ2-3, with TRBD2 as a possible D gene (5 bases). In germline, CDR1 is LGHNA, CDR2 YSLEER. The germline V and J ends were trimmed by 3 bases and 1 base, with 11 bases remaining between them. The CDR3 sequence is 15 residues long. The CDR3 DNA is TGCGCCAGCAGCCAGGAGAGCGGACGCACAGATACGCAGTATTTT. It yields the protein CASSQESGRTDTQYF.

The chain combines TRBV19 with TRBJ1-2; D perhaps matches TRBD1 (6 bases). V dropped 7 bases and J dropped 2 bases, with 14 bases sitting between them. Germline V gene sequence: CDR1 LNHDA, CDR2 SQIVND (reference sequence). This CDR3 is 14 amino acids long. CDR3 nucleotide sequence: TGTGCCAGTAATCCTCTACAGGGAAACTATGGCTACACCTTC. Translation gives CASNPLQGNYGYTF.